A single T cell receptor (beta chain) is shown here with its context. Antigen specificity is unknown. Anyone with autoimmune disease history or systemic immunosuppression was excluded. The germline V gene has CDR1 SGHRS and CDR2 YFSETQ. V lost 2 bases and J lost 6, with 9 bases in between. The CDR3 consists of 13 residues. The protocol was immunoSEQ multiplex PCR, while the TCRdb copy is restricted to in-frame clones and leaves out a portion. This sample has more than 50,000 clones, with approximately 81% found just once. The entry originates in a study of OX40 agonist ivuxolimab in advanced cancers. Study-level findings and limits: There were, on average, more expanded clones in CD8+ T cells than in CD4+. Near-lowest levels of clonal expansion characterized partial responders at 0.1-3.0 mg/kg.

This material consisted of CD4+ or CD8+ T cells sorted from blood, taken in a trial of the OX40 agonist ivuxolimab. The chain uses TRBV5-1 and TRBJ1-5; perhaps TRBD1 as D (6 bases). This TCR was sampled from an adult with an advanced solid tumor such as melanoma, head and neck, liver or kidney cancer. The CDR3 DNA sequence: TGCGCCAGCAGCTTAGGGGGGACTCAGCCCCAGCATTTT. Translating gives CASSLGGTQPQHF.